These 23 T cell receptor beta chains originate from one sample sequenced in a study of blood T cell repertoires in COVID-19. Using immunoSEQ multiplex PCR, the repertoire was profiled, and TCRdb retains in-frame clones only, with some absent. The sample carries under 400,000 clones, 65% to 90% recorded once. Sequencing was performed on PBMCs or T cells enriched from blood (not recorded which). The receptor set was obtained from a woman aged 35 to 49 with acute COVID-19.

The J gene is TRBJ1-2, the V gene TRBV14, with D perhaps TRBD1 (6 bases). The germline CDR1 and CDR2 sequences are SGHDN and FVKESK. V was trimmed by 4 bases and J by 5 bases, leaving 17 bases between them. The CDR3 runs to 15 residues. CDR3 nucleotides: TGTGCCAGCAGCCCGCAGGGGAGTGACCCATATGGCTACACCTTC. This sequence encodes CASSPQGSDPYGYTF.

About this clone: Different DNA sequences within this sample yield the same CDR3. The genes are TRBV28 and TRBJ1-2; tentative D call: TRBD1 (6 bases). This CDR3 is built from 12 residues. Germline V gene sequence: CDR1 MDHEN, CDR2 SYDVKM. V lost 4 bases, J lost 8 bases, and 11 bases lay in between. CDR3 bases: TGTGCCAGCAGTTCAGGGGTGGGAGGCTACACCTTC. Protein sequence: CASSSGVGGYTF.

A word on this clone: This same CDR3 is encoded by further DNA sequences in the sample. J is TRBJ1-1 and V is TRBV28, with 9 nucleotides matching TRBD1. Germline V gene data show CDR1 as MDHEN and CDR2 as SYDVKM. The V and J ends lost 4 bases and 0 bases, in that order; junction bases with no gene match: 3. CDR3 size: 15 residues. The CDR3 nucleotides read TGTGCCAGCAGTTCGACAGGGGGTATGAACACTGAAGCTTTCTTT. Amino acids: CASSSTGGMNTEAFF.

The V and J genes are TRBV9 and TRBJ2-5; the match to TRBD2 covers 13 bases. The CDR3 runs 16 residues. The ends lost 2 bases at V and 2 bases at J; junction bases unmatched: 3. The germline V gene encodes CDR1 SGDLS and CDR2 YYNGEE. CDR3 protein: CASSVGTSGVQETQYF. The CDR3 nucleotides are TGTGCCAGCAGCGTCGGGACTAGCGGGGTTCAAGAGACCCAGTACTTC.

The gene calls are TRBV4-2 and TRBJ2-2; D might be TRBD1 (5 bases). Looked up from germline, CDR1 is LGHNA and CDR2 is YNFKEQ. V lost 1 base and J 1 base, leaving 10 bases between the germline ends. There are 16 residues in the CDR3. The CDR3 nucleotides read TGTGCCAGCAGCCAAGGCGACAGAGAGAACACCGGGGAGCTGTTTTTT. Its protein is CASSQGDRENTGELFF.

CDR3 amino acids: CAITGQGDANTGELFF. The CDR3 coding sequence is TGTGCCATCACGGGACAGGGTGACGCGAACACCGGGGAGCTGTTTTTT. The chain is built from TRBV10-3 and TRBJ2-2; TRBD1 matches at 9 bases. Germline V gene data show CDR1 as ENHRY and CDR2 as SYGVKD. This CDR3 has 16 amino acids. V lost 7 bases, J lost 0 bases, and 6 bases stayed unmatched.

Note on this clone: Other DNA variants within this sample encode the same CDR3. The chain couples TRBV5-1 to TRBJ2-3, with D possibly TRBD1 on 6 matching bases. This CDR3 contains 14 residues. CDR1 is SGHRS and CDR2 is YFSETQ in the germline V gene. Trimming took 2 bases from V and 2 from J, leaving 9 bases between them. CDR3 in amino acids: CASSLGQTTDTQYF. CDR3 DNA sequence: TGCGCCAGCAGCTTAGGACAGACCACAGATACGCAGTATTTT.

This CDR3 is CSASRPSGSLAYEQYF. CDR3 nucleotide sequence: TGCAGTGCTAGTCGTCCTAGCGGGAGCCTAGCCTACGAGCAGTACTTC. The V gene is TRBV20-1, the J gene TRBJ2-7; 10 bases align to TRBD2. This CDR3 region has 16 residues. Germline assignment: CDR1 DFQATT and CDR2 SNEGSKA (reference sequence). V lost 3 bases and J lost 2; bases outside the gene matches: 10.

The count of this clone is one. The CDR3 sequence is CASSDTGVYGYTF. The CDR3 DNA is TGTGCCAGCAGCGATACAGGGGTCTATGGCTACACCTTC. The chain links TRBV9 to TRBJ1-2; TRBD1 aligns across 7 bases. The length of the CDR3 is 13 residues. V dropped 3 bases and J dropped 4; count of bases not matched to a gene: 3. Germline assignment: CDR1 SGDLS and CDR2 YYNGEE.

For the CDR3, the DNA is TGCGCCAGCAGCCAGGGGGCAACGGGCGATAATGAAAAACTGTTTTTT. It specifies CASSQGATGDNEKLFF. The chain uses TRBV4-3 and TRBJ1-4; tentatively, D is TRBD1 (6 bases). The CDR3 consists of 16 residues. Looked up from germline, CDR1 is LGHNA and CDR2 is YSLEER. V dropped 3 bases and J dropped 4 bases, with 15 bases sitting between them.

This chain uses TRBV5-6 with TRBJ2-5; 11 positions match TRBD2. Germline V gene data show CDR1 as SGHDT and CDR2 as YYEEEE. V shed 0 bases, J shed 3 bases, and the junction held 7 bases outside the gene matches. CDR3 length: 17 residues. This CDR3 reads CASSLGLLAGVEETQYF. The CDR3 nucleotides are TGTGCCAGCAGCTTGGGCCTACTAGCGGGAGTTGAAGAGACCCAGTACTTC.

The gene calls are TRBV3-1 (or the pseudogene TRBV3-2) and TRBJ2-1, with 7 positions matching TRBD1. This CDR3 spans 16 amino acids. The V and J ends lost 1 base and 0 bases, in that order; junction bases with no gene match: 3. In germline, CDR1 is LGHDT, CDR2 YNNKEL (reference sequence). The CDR3 coding sequence is TGTGCCAGCAGCCAAGCAGGGGGTCCCTCCTACAATGAGCAGTTCTTC. It yields the protein CASSQAGGPSYNEQFF.

This chain connects TRBV2 to TRBJ2-1; D is perhaps TRBD1 (5 bases). This CDR3 spans 15 amino acids. Germline CDR1 and CDR2: SNHLY and FYNNEI. Deletions cut 7 bases from V and 7 bases from J, with 20 bases between. The CDR3 nucleotides read TGTGCCAGCAAGGCCCAGACAGTCAGTTCTAATGAGCAGTTCTTC. Its translation is CASKAQTVSSNEQFF.

This chain joins TRBV6-2 or TRBV6-3 and TRBJ2-1, with D maybe TRBD1 (6 bases). The length of the CDR3 is 15 residues. From germline, CDR1 is MNHEY and CDR2 SVGEGT. V was trimmed by 6 bases and J by 4 bases, leaving 16 bases between them. The CDR3 reads CASSQVRGAYNEQFF. The CDR3, as DNA: TGTGCCAGCAGCCAAGTCAGGGGCGCTTACAATGAGCAGTTCTTC.

This clone appeared a few times. This chain connects TRBV7-9 to TRBJ2-7; no clear D gene. Between the trimmed V and J ends, which lost 7 bases and 2 bases, there was a span of 12 bases. CDR3 size: 13 residues. Germline-derived CDR1 and CDR2 are SEHNR and FQNEAQ (reference sequence). The DNA for the CDR3 is TGTGCCAGCAAAGCTACAGAGACCTACGAGCAGTACTTC. As protein: CASKATETYEQYF.

This clone was recorded once. The rearrangement uses TRBV18 and TRBJ2-7, with D possibly matching TRBD2 (6 bases). This CDR3 spans 16 amino acids. V dropped 0 bases and J dropped 1 base, with 13 bases sitting between them. Germline CDR1 reads KGHSH; CDR2 reads LQKENI. The CDR3 is CASSPPGGTLSYEQYF. The CDR3 DNA sequence: TGTGCCAGCTCACCACCCGGGGGAACCCTATCCTACGAGCAGTACTTC.

The chain is built from TRBV6-5 and TRBJ1-4; 7 positions match TRBD1. Germline CDR1 and CDR2: MNHEY and SVGAGI. With 6 bases clipped from V and 7 bases from J, the junction kept 8 bases outside the gene matches. The CDR3 sequence is 14 residues long. CDR3 sequence: CASRKGGAGEKLFF. The DNA for the CDR3 is TGTGCCAGCAGAAAAGGGGGCGCCGGTGAAAAACTGTTTTTT.

The chain employs TRBV4-1 and TRBJ2-3, with a tentative D call TRBD2 (6 bases). From germline, CDR1 is MGHRA and CDR2 YSYEKL. This CDR3 region has 16 residues. Trimming shortened V by 2 bases and J by 4 bases, and 16 bases separated the two germline ends. This CDR3 reads CASSQFPWASADTQYF. The DNA of the CDR3 is TGCGCCAGCAGCCAATTCCCGTGGGCTAGCGCAGATACGCAGTATTTT.

The J gene is TRBJ1-2, the V gene TRBV7-2; a possible D gene is TRBD1 (6 bases). The CDR3 sequence is 16 residues long. CDR1 is SGHTA and CDR2 is FQGNSA in the germline V gene. Trimming pared 3 bases from V and 4 bases from J, leaving 18 bases between. CDR3: CASSLNRDMWLYGYTF. The CDR3 DNA reads TGTGCCAGCAGCTTGAACCGGGACATGTGGCTCTATGGCTACACCTTC.

The V call is TRBV19, the J call TRBJ1-1; 7 bases are shared with TRBD1. Looked up from germline, CDR1 is LNHDA and CDR2 is SQIVND (reference sequence). The V gene end was trimmed by 4 bases and the J gene end by 11 bases; junction bases not matched to a gene: 7. The CDR3 sequence is 12 residues long. The CDR3, as DNA: TGTGCCAGTAGTACCCAACAGGGGTGGGCTTTCTTT. It encodes CASSTQQGWAFF.

The chain couples TRBV20-1 to TRBJ2-7; D call uncertain. The CDR3 is made up of 11 amino acids. V was clipped by 3 bases and J by 4 bases, with 7 bases between them. Germline CDR1 reads DFQATT; CDR2 reads SNEGSKA (reference sequence). DNA for the CDR3: TGCAGTGCTAGTGGGCAGTACGAGCAGTACTTC. Translating gives CSASGQYEQYF.

This clone is a singleton in its sample. The V gene is TRBV2, the J gene TRBJ1-4; D ambiguous. This CDR3 contains 13 residues. Trimming left V 5 bases short and J 1 base short, with 5 bases between. Germline V gives CDR1 SNHLY, CDR2 FYNNEI. The CDR3 sequence: CASSSGTNEKLFF. CDR3 bases: TGTGCCAGCAGTTCGGGAACTAATGAAAAACTGTTTTTT.

This rearrangement joins TRBV6-5 to TRBJ2-7; D gene unclear. Between the trimmed V and J ends, which lost 5 bases and 5 bases, there was a span of 19 bases. Germline V gene lookup returns CDR1 MNHEY and CDR2 SVGAGI. The CDR3 totals 15 residues. The CDR3 spells CASSNLHAIADEQYF. The CDR3 nucleotides are TGTGCCAGCAGTAACCTTCACGCTATAGCCGACGAGCAGTACTTC.